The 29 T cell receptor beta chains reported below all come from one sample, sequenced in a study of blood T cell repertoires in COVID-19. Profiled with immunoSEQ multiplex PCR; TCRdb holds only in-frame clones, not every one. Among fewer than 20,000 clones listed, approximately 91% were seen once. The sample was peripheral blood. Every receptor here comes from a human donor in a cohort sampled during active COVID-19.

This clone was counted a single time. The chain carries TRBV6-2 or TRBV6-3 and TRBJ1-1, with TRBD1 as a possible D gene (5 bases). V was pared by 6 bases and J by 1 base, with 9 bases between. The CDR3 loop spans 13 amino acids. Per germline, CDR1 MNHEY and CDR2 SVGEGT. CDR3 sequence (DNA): TGTGCCAGCAGGCCTACAGGGAACACTGAAGCTTTCTTT. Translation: CASRPTGNTEAFF.

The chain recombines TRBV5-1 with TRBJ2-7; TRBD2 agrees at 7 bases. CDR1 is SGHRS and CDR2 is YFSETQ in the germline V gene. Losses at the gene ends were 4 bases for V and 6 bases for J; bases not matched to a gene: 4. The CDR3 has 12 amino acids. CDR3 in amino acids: CASSLTSSEQYF. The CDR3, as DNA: TGCGCCAGCAGCCTGACTAGCTCCGAGCAGTACTTC.

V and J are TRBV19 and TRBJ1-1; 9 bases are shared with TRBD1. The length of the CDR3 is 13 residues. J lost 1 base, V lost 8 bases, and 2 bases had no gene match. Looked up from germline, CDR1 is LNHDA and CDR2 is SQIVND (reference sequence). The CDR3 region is CASGQGRNTEAFF. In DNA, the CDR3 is TGTGCCAGTGGACAGGGGAGGAACACTGAAGCTTTCTTT.

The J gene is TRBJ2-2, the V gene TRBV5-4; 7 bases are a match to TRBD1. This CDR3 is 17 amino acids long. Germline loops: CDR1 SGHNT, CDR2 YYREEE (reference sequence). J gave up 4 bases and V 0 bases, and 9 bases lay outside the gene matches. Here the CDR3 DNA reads TGTGCCAGCAGCTTGGGGACGATACAGGGGCCCACCGGGGAGCTGTTTTTT. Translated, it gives CASSLGTIQGPTGELFF.

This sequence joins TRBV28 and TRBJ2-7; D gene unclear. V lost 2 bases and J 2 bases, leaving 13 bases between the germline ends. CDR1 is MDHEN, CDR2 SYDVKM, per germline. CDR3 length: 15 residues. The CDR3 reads CASSLRGSEPYEQYF. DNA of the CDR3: TGTGCCAGCAGTTTAAGAGGAAGTGAACCCTACGAGCAGTACTTC.

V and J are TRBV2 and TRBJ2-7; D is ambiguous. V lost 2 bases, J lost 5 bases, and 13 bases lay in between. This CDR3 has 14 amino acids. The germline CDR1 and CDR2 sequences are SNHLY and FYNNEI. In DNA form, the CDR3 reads TGTGCCAGCAGTGAAATCCCAGGCACCCACGAGCAGTACTTC. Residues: CASSEIPGTHEQYF.

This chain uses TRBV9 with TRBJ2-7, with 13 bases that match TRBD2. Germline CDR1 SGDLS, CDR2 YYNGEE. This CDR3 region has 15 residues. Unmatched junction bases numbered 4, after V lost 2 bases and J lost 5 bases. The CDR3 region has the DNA TGTGCCAGCAGCGTCTCCGGGACTAGCGGGAACGAGCAGTACTTC. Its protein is CASSVSGTSGNEQYF.

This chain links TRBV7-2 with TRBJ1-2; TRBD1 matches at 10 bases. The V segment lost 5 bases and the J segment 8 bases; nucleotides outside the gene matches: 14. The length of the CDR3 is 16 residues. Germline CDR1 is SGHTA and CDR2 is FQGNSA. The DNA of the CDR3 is TGTGCCAGCAGCAGCCGGGACAGGGGCTCTTTCGGAGGCTACACCTTC. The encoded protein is CASSSRDRGSFGGYTF.

DNA of the CDR3: TGTGCCAGCAGCGCCCCGGACAGCTACACCGGGGAGCTGTTTTTT. Its translation: CASSAPDSYTGELFF. This sequence joins TRBV9 and TRBJ2-2; D perhaps matches TRBD1 (6 bases). CDR1 is SGDLS, CDR2 YYNGEE, per germline. The CDR3 is made up of 15 amino acids. The V gene lost 3 bases and the J gene lost 3 bases, with 12 bases spanning the gap.

DNA of the CDR3: TGCGCCAGCAGCTCCACAGGGGGCTCTGGAAACACCATATATTTT. Its translation is CASSSTGGSGNTIYF. V usage is TRBV5-1 and J usage is TRBJ1-3, with 8 bases lining up with TRBD1. V gave up 3 bases and J gave up 0 bases; unmatched junction bases: 2. Germline V gives CDR1 SGHRS, CDR2 YFSETQ. The CDR3 length is 15 residues.

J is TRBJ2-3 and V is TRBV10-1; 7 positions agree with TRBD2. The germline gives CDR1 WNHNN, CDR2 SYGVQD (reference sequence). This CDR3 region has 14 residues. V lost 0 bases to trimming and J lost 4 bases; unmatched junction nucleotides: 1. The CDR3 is CASSESGGSDTQYF. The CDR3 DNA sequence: TGCGCCAGCAGTGAGTCGGGAGGGTCAGATACGCAGTATTTT.

In DNA, the CDR3 is TGTGCCAGCAGCCAAGCGCCTAGCGGGAGTCCTTACAATGAGCAGTTCTTC. This codes for CASSQAPSGSPYNEQFF. The rearrangement joins TRBV3-1 (or the pseudogene TRBV3-2) to TRBJ2-1; 10 bases are a match to TRBD2. This CDR3 comprises 17 residues. V lost 1 base and J lost 4; bases outside the gene matches: 7. Germline-derived CDR1 and CDR2 are LGHDT and YNNKEL (reference sequence).

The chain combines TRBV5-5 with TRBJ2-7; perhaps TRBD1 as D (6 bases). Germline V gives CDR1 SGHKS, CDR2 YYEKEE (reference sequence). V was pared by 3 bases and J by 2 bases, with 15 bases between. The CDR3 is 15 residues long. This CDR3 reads CASSSDRNNAYEQYF. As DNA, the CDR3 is TGTGCCAGCAGCTCGGACAGAAACAACGCCTACGAGCAGTACTTC.

CDR3 residues: CASSQVVGTGPQPQHF. The CDR3 nucleotides are TGTGCCAGCAGCCAAGTAGTAGGGACAGGGCCTCAGCCCCAGCATTTT. The chain uses TRBV3-1 (or the pseudogene TRBV3-2) and TRBJ1-5, with 9 nucleotides matching TRBD1. The CDR3 totals 16 residues. The V and J ends lost 1 base and 6 bases, in that order; junction bases with no gene match: 7. Germline V lookup: CDR1 LGHDT, CDR2 YNNKEL (reference sequence).

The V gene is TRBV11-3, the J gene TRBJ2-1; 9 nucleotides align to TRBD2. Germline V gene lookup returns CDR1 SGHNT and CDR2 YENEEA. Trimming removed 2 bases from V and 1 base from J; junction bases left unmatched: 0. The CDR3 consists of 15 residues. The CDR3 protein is CASSLLAGSYNEQFF. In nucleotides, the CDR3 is TGTGCCAGCAGCTTACTAGCGGGGTCCTACAATGAGCAGTTCTTC.

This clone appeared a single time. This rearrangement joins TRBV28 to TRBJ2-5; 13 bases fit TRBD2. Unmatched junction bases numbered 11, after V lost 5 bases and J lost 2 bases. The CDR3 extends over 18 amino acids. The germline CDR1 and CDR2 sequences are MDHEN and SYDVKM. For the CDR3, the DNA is TGTGCCAGCAGTCTACTAGCGGGAGGGCCTCGAGGACAAGAGACCCAGTACTTC. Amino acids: CASSLLAGGPRGQETQYF.

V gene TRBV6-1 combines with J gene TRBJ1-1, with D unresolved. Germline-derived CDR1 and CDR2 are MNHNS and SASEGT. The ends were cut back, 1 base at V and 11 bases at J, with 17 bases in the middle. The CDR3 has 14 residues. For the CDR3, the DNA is TGTGCCAGCAGTGAAGTCAGAAAAGTTGTGGAGGCTTTCTTT. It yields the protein CASSEVRKVVEAFF.

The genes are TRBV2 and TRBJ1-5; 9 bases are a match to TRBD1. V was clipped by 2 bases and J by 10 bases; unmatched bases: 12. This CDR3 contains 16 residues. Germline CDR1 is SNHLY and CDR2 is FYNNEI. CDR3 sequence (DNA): TGTGCCAGCAGTGAAAGACAGGGGGATCTCCGCAGTCCCCAGCATTTT. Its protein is CASSERQGDLRSPQHF.

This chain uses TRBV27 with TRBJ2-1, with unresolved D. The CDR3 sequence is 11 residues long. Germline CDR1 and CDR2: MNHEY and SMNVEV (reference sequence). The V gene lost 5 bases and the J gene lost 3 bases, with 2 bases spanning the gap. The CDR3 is CASSHYNEQFF. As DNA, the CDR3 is TGTGCCAGCAGTCACTACAATGAGCAGTTCTTC.

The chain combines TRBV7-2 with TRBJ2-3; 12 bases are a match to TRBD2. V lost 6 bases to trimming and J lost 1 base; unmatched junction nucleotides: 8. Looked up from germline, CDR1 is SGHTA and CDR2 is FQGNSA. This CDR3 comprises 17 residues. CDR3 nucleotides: TGTGCCAGCAGTCCGAGACTAGCGGGAGCGGGCACAGATACGCAGTATTTT. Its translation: CASSPRLAGAGTDTQYF.

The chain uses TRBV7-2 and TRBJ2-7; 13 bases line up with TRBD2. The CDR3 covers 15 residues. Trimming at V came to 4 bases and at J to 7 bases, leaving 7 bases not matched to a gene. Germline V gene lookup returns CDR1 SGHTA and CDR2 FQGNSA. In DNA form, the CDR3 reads TGTGCCAGCAGCTGGACTAGCGGGAGTAGTCGGGAGCAGTACTTC. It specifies CASSWTSGSSREQYF.

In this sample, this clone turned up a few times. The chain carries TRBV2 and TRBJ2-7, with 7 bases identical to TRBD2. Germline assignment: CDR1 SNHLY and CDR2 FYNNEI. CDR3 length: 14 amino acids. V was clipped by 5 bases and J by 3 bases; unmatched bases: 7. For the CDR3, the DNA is TGTGCCAGCAGTACCACTAGCGTTAACTACGAGCAGTACTTC. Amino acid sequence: CASSTTSVNYEQYF.

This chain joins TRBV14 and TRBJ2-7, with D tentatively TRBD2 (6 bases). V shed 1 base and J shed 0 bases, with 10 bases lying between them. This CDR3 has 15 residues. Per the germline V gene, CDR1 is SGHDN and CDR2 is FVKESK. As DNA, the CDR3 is TGTGCCAGCAGCCAAGTTGGCGGGGTCTCCTACGAGCAGTACTTC. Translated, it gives CASSQVGGVSYEQYF. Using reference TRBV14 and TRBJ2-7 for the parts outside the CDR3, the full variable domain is EAGVTQFPSHSVIEKGQTVTLRCDPISGHDNLYWYRRVMGKEIKFLLHFVKESKQDESGMPNNRFLAERTGGTYSTLKVQPAELEDSGVYFCASSQVGGVSYEQYFGPGTRLTVT.

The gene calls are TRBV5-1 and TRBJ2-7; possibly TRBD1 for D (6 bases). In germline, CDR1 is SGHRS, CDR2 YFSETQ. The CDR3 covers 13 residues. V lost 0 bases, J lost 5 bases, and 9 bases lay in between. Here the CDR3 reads CASSLDRVNEQYF. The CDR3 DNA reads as TGCGCCAGCAGCTTGGACAGGGTCAACGAGCAGTACTTC. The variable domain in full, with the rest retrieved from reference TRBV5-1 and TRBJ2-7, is KAGVTQTPRYLIKTRGQQVTLSCSPISGHRSVSWYQQTPGQGLQFLFEYFSETQRNKGNFPGRFSGRQFSNSRSEMNVSTLELGDSALYLCASSLDRVNEQYFGPGTRLTVT.

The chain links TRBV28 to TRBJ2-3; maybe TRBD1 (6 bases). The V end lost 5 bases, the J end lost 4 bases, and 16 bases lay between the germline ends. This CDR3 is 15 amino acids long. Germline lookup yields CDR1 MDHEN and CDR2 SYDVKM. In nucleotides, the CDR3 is TGTGCCAGCAGTGAGGGGACAACTGGCGCAGATACGCAGTATTTT. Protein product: CASSEGTTGADTQYF.

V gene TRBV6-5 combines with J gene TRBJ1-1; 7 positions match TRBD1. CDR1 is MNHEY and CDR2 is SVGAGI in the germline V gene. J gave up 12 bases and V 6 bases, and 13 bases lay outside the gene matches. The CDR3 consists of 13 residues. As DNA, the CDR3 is TGTGCCAGCAGCCTGGCCCTGGACAGGTCTACTTTCTTT. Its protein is CASSLALDRSTFF.

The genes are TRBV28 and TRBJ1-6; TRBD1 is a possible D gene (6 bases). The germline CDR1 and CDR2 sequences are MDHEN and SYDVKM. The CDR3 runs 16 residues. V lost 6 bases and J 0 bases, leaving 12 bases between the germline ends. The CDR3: CASRGGASSYNSPLHF. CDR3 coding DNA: TGTGCCAGCAGGGGGGGGGCGAGCTCCTATAATTCACCCCTCCACTTT.

CDR3 DNA sequence: TGTGCCAGCAGCCAGATGGAGGGGCGCGAGCAGTACTTC. It is translated as CASSQMEGREQYF. This rearrangement joins TRBV6-5 to TRBJ2-7, with D perhaps matching TRBD2 (6 bases). The CDR3 is made up of 13 amino acids. Per the germline V gene, CDR1 is MNHEY and CDR2 is SVGAGI. The V end lost 6 bases, the J end lost 6 bases, and 15 bases lay between the germline ends.

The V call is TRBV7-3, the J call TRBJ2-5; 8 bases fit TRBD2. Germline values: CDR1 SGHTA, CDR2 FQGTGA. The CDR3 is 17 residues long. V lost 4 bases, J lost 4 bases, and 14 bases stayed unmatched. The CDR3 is CASSSGGRGGSGETQYF. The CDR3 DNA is TGTGCCAGCAGCTCCGGGGGGCGCGGGGGGTCCGGAGAGACCCAGTACTTC.